These 23 T cell receptor beta chains were all obtained from the same sample, sequenced in a study of graft-versus-host responses after intestinal transplantation. No antigen has been identified for these receptors. Sequencing was performed with immunoSEQ multiplex PCR; in TCRdb, only in-frame clones are kept and a portion is missing. This table has 45,000 to 60,000 clones, roughly 95% appearing once. The sample consisted of unstimulated CD8+ T cells sorted from spleen or lymph node cells, taken before transplant. Receptor source: a human donor who was the organ donor for an intestinal transplant.

There are a few counts of this clone. J is TRBJ1-5 and V is TRBV5-4; D not certain. The V gene's germline CDR1 is SGHNT and CDR2 YYREEE (reference sequence). Trimming took off 0 bases at V and 0 bases at J, with 4 bases between the two ends. The CDR3 totals 14 residues. The CDR3 nucleotides are TGTGCCAGCAGCTTGGCGCATAGCAATCAGCCCCAGCATTTT. Its protein is CASSLAHSNQPQHF.

The J gene is TRBJ1-5, the V gene TRBV10-3, with D hard to call. Germline CDR1 and CDR2: ENHRY and SYGVKD. The CDR3 is made up of 16 amino acids. Trimming stripped 0 bases from V and 2 bases from J, with 11 bases between. The CDR3 nucleotides read TGTGCCATCAGTGAGTCCGGAGGAGTGGGCAATCAGCCCCAGCATTTT. This translates into CAISESGGVGNQPQHF.

This rearrangement joins TRBV7-9 to TRBJ2-4; D unclear. There are 13 residues in the CDR3. Deletions cut 6 bases from V and 5 bases from J, with 11 bases between. Looked up from germline, CDR1 is SEHNR and CDR2 is FQNEAQ (reference sequence). This CDR3 is CASSGAQENIQYF. As DNA, the CDR3 is TGTGCCAGCAGTGGAGCCCAGGAAAACATTCAGTACTTC.

Here the CDR3 DNA reads TGTGCCAGCAGTTTACGAGTTGGACAGGGTCCCGGGGAGCTGTTTTTT. Its translation is CASSLRVGQGPGELFF. This sequence joins TRBV28 and TRBJ2-2; 8 positions agree with TRBD1. V was clipped by 2 bases and J by 6 bases; unmatched bases: 8. This CDR3 region has 16 residues. Per germline, CDR1 MDHEN and CDR2 SYDVKM.

The rearrangement links TRBV27 to TRBJ1-6, with no clear D. The CDR3 is made up of 13 amino acids. Trimming removed 6 bases from V and 6 bases from J, with 9 bases in between. The germline V gene has CDR1 MNHEY and CDR2 SMNVEV (reference sequence). The CDR3 protein is CASSPAVNSPLHF. For the CDR3, the DNA is TGTGCCAGCAGCCCTGCAGTTAATTCACCCCTCCACTTT.

The table lists this clone with a count of one. The rearrangement uses TRBV2 and TRBJ1-5; D gene ambiguous. V shed 3 bases and J shed 0 bases, with 12 bases lying between them. This CDR3 region has 16 residues. Per the germline V gene, CDR1 is SNHLY and CDR2 is FYNNEI. The CDR3 here is CASSESRLASNQPQHF. The CDR3 region has the DNA TGTGCCAGCAGTGAGTCCCGTCTCGCTAGCAATCAGCCCCAGCATTTT.

The chain links TRBV7-9 to TRBJ1-1, with unresolved D. Trimming shortened V by 1 base and J by 1 base, and 10 bases separated the two germline ends. CDR3 length equals 15 residues. Germline V gives CDR1 SEHNR, CDR2 FQNEAQ (reference sequence). CDR3 nucleotide sequence: TGTGCCAGCAGCTTAGAGCTTGGACGGAACACTGAAGCTTTCTTT. It translates to CASSLELGRNTEAFF. Combining the CDR3 with reference TRBV7-9 and TRBJ1-1 gives the whole variable domain DTGVSQNPRHKITKRGQNVTFRCDPISEHNRLYWYRQTLGQGPEFLTYFQNEAQLEKSRLLSDRFSAERPKGSFSTLEIQRTEQGDSAMYLCASSLELGRNTEAFFGQGTRLTVV.

In regard to this clone: The junction differs from germline at one of its ends, possibly a read error. The chain carries TRBV4-2 and TRBJ1-2; D unclear. Germline V CDR1 and CDR2: LGHNA, YNFKEQ. The CDR3 consists of 14 residues. The DNA for the CDR3 is TGTGCCAGCAGCCAAGATCTTCAGGACCTTGGTTGGCACTTC. Amino acid sequence: CASSQDLQDLGWHF.

CDR3 protein: CASSVAGDGEELFF. CDR3 DNA sequence: TGTGCCAGCAGCGTAGCAGGGGATGGTGAGGAGCTGTTTTTT. The gene calls are TRBV9 and TRBJ2-2; D is possibly TRBD1 (6 bases). The V gene's germline CDR1 is SGDLS and CDR2 YYNGEE. With 0 bases removed from V and 10 bases from J, the gap between germline ends came to 13 bases. CDR3 size: 14 residues.

The chain joins TRBV7-2 to TRBJ1-1; no reliable D call. The V end was cut by 4 bases, the J end by 3 bases, with 18 bases between. Germline CDR1 and CDR2: SGHTA and FQGNSA. The CDR3 runs to 16 residues. CDR3 in amino acids: CASSSTRWAPYTEAFF. The CDR3 region has the DNA TGTGCCAGCAGCTCCACTCGTTGGGCGCCGTACACTGAAGCTTTCTTT.

V is TRBV12-5 and J is TRBJ2-5; unclear D gene. Germline CDR1 reads LGHNT; CDR2 reads FRNRAP. The CDR3 has 12 residues. Trimming took 0 bases from V and 4 from J, leaving 3 bases between them. The CDR3 DNA follows: TGTGCTAGTGGTTTGGTATCAGAGACCCAGTACTTC. Translated: CASGLVSETQYF.

This chain uses TRBV25-1 with TRBJ1-5, with 7 bases that match TRBD1. This CDR3 is 13 amino acids long. Per the germline V gene, CDR1 is MGHDK and CDR2 is SYGVNS. The chain's CDR3 is CVLYRGSNQPQHF. The DNA of the CDR3 is TGTGTCCTATACAGGGGCAGCAATCAGCCCCAGCATTTT.

This CDR3 is CASSENGVNYGYTF. CDR3 DNA sequence: TGTGCCAGCTCCGAGAATGGGGTAAACTATGGCTACACCTTC. The chain is built from TRBV18 and TRBJ1-2; D gene uncertain. CDR3 length equals 14 residues. Per the germline V gene, CDR1 is KGHSH and CDR2 is LQKENI. V lost 6 bases and J lost 2, with 13 bases in between.

The V and J genes are TRBV28 and TRBJ1-5; D is ambiguous. This CDR3 is built from 14 residues. Trimming took off 4 bases at V and 3 bases at J, with 10 bases between the two ends. Germline-derived CDR1 and CDR2 are MDHEN and SYDVKM. CDR3: CASSYRRSNQPQHF. In nucleotides, the CDR3 is TGTGCCAGCAGTTACCGCAGGTCCAATCAGCCCCAGCATTTT. Looking up the rest from reference TRBV28 and TRBJ1-5 gives the full variable domain: DVKVTQSSRYLVKRTGEKVFLECVQDMDHENMFWYRQDPGLGLRLIYFSYDVKMKEKGDIPEGYSVSREKKERFSLILESASTNQTSMYLCASSYRRSNQPQHFGDGTRLSIL.

The chain combines TRBV11-2 with TRBJ1-2; TRBD1 aligns across 7 bases. CDR1 is SGHAT, CDR2 FQNNGV, per germline. The ends lost 5 bases at V and 5 bases at J; junction bases unmatched: 11. This CDR3 is 15 amino acids long. CDR3 residues: CASSHAGTASYGYTF. CDR3 bases: TGTGCCAGCAGCCACGCCGGGACAGCCTCTTATGGCTACACCTTC.

V is TRBV7-9 and J is TRBJ1-5; TRBD1 is a possible D gene (5 bases). V was clipped by 8 bases and J by 4 bases, with 12 bases between them. Germline lookup yields CDR1 SEHNR and CDR2 FQNEAQ (reference sequence). This CDR3 is built from 13 residues. As DNA, the CDR3 is TGTGCCAGCCAGTCGGGGACGAATCAGCCCCAGCATTTT. It encodes CASQSGTNQPQHF.

The chain is built from TRBV4-2 and TRBJ2-5; D is unresolved. The DNA end favors TRBJ2-7, so the J call may be wrong. CDR3 length: 16 amino acids. Germline values: CDR1 LGHNA, CDR2 YNFKEQ. The CDR3 DNA reads TGTGCCAGCAGCCCTTGGTCTAGTGGGGATAACTACGAGCAGTACTTC. Its protein product is CASSPWSSGDNYEQYF.

A single count supports this clone. This rearrangement joins TRBV27 to TRBJ2-7, with 13 bases that match TRBD2. CDR1 and CDR2 (germline): MNHEY, SMNVEV (reference sequence). J was trimmed by 2 bases and V by 5 bases; bases with no gene match: 3. The CDR3 is 15 residues long. CDR3 loop: CASSPGLAGAYEQYF. The CDR3 DNA reads as TGTGCCAGCAGTCCAGGACTAGCGGGGGCCTACGAGCAGTACTTC.

The V and J genes are TRBV7-2 and TRBJ2-3, with D unresolved. V lost 4 bases, J lost 4 bases, and 15 bases lay in between. The germline CDR1 and CDR2 sequences are SGHTA and FQGNSA. CDR3 length: 15 amino acids. The CDR3 here is CASSSSWFAADTQYF. DNA of the CDR3: TGTGCCAGCAGCTCAAGCTGGTTCGCGGCAGATACGCAGTATTTT. Variable domain in full (rest from reference TRBV7-2 and TRBJ2-3): GAGVSQSPSNKVTEKGKDVELRCDPISGHTALYWYRQSLGQGLEFLIYFQGNSAPDKSGLPSDRFSAERTGGSVSTLTIQRTQQEDSAVYLCASSSSWFAADTQYFGPGTRLTVL.

This chain connects TRBV6-1 to TRBJ2-1; maybe TRBD2 (6 bases). V was cut by 6 bases and J by 1 base, with 13 bases left in between. There are 15 residues in the CDR3. Germline assignment: CDR1 MNHNS and CDR2 SASEGT. CDR3: CASSGGEDSYNEQFF. The DNA of the CDR3 is TGTGCCAGCAGCGGAGGGGAGGATTCCTACAATGAGCAGTTCTTC.

The CDR3 spells CASGLVDVRTRELFF. The DNA of the CDR3 is TGTGCTAGTGGTTTGGTAGATGTCCGGACCCGGGAGCTGTTTTTT. The V and J genes are TRBV12-5 and TRBJ2-2; D remains unclear. The CDR3 extends over 15 amino acids. Germline V CDR1 and CDR2: LGHNT, FRNRAP. Trimming removed 0 bases from V and 9 bases from J, with 14 bases in between.

This sequence joins TRBV7-9 and TRBJ1-1; D may be TRBD1 (5 bases). CDR1 and CDR2 (germline): SEHNR, FQNEAQ (reference sequence). This CDR3 has 12 residues. The V and J ends lost 2 bases and 8 bases respectively, with 9 bases between them. The CDR3 sequence: CASSLQGPEAFF. The CDR3 nucleotides are TGTGCCAGCAGCTTACAGGGTCCAGAAGCTTTCTTT.

This clone occurred once. This chain uses TRBV28 with TRBJ2-5, with TRBD2 matching 9 bases. CDR3 size: 14 residues. Germline V gene data show CDR1 as MDHEN and CDR2 as SYDVKM. After removal of 6 bases from V and 3 bases from J, the junction contained 5 bases not matched to a gene. Here the CDR3 DNA reads TGTGCCAGCAGCGGGACTAGCCGGGAAGAGACCCAGTACTTC. This gives the protein CASSGTSREETQYF.